The 23 T cell receptor beta chains below come from one sample, sequenced in a study of cytomegalovirus exposure and HLA in healthy donors. Primers: 60 Vbeta forward and 13 Jbeta reverse. This table comes from immunoSEQ multiplex PCR, and its TCRdb copy is limited to in-frame clones, with some not included. The data show approximately 160,000 clones, more than 65% seen once. The sample consisted of PBMCs. All receptors derive from a man aged 25-45 years in good health and CMV-seropositive.

This chain links TRBV5-1 with TRBJ1-2, with 9 bases lining up with TRBD1. This CDR3 has 15 amino acids. Germline V gives CDR1 SGHRS, CDR2 YFSETQ. V lost 3 bases to trimming and J lost 4 bases; unmatched junction nucleotides: 7. Here the CDR3 reads CASSYLTGGTYGYTF. The DNA for the CDR3 is TGCGCCAGCAGCTACCTGACAGGGGGAACCTATGGCTACACCTTC.

This chain joins TRBV11-3 and TRBJ2-2; TRBD2 matches at 9 bases. The CDR3 is 17 amino acids. After removal of 5 bases from V and 3 bases from J, the junction contained 10 bases not matched to a gene. CDR1 and CDR2 from the germline V gene are SGHNT and YENEEA. CDR3 sequence reads: CASSPRGVAGDTGELFF. CDR3 bases: TGTGCCAGCAGCCCGAGGGGAGTAGCGGGAGACACCGGGGAGCTGTTTTTT.

The genes are TRBV28 and TRBJ2-1, with 14 positions matching TRBD2. With V trimmed by 5 bases and J by 0 bases, 12 bases remained unmatched. The CDR3 contains 20 residues. Germline CDR1 MDHEN, CDR2 SYDVKM. The CDR3 here is CASSTIRLAGGPISYNEQFF. CDR3 DNA: TGTGCCAGCAGTACTATACGACTAGCGGGAGGGCCCATCTCCTACAATGAGCAGTTCTTC.

This clone was detected only once. The V call is TRBV2, the J call TRBJ2-3, with D perhaps matching TRBD1 (5 bases). In germline, CDR1 is SNHLY, CDR2 FYNNEI. V gave up 7 bases and J gave up 2 bases, with 19 bases separating them. CDR3 length: 16 residues. CDR3 protein: CASIPAPQGYTDTQYF. The CDR3 region has the DNA TGTGCCAGCATCCCGGCCCCCCAGGGATACACAGATACGCAGTATTTT.

CDR3 nucleotide sequence: TGTGCCAGCAGCGCAAGCGGGATTTCCTACAATGAGCAGTTCTTC. Protein product: CASSASGISYNEQFF. This chain connects TRBV9 to TRBJ2-1; 7 nucleotides match TRBD2. The CDR3 loop spans 15 amino acids. Trimming at V came to 3 bases and at J to 1 base, leaving 4 bases not matched to a gene. CDR1 and CDR2 from the germline V gene are SGDLS and YYNGEE.

This rearrangement joins TRBV18 to TRBJ1-2, with D possibly TRBD1 on 6 matching bases. Trimming took 1 base from V and 4 from J, leaving 10 bases between them. The CDR3 covers 14 residues. Germline assignment: CDR1 KGHSH and CDR2 LQKENI. Here the CDR3 DNA reads TGTGCCAGCTCACCACAGGGGGAAAGCTATGGCTACACCTTC. Amino acids: CASSPQGESYGYTF.

The chain has TRBV7-6 and TRBJ1-1; D is unclear. The CDR3 runs to 15 residues. With 2 bases removed from V and 4 bases from J, the gap between germline ends came to 14 bases. CDR1 is SGHVS and CDR2 is FNYEAQ in the germline V gene. CDR3 bases: TGTGCCAGCAGCTTAAGTATTGGGAGTGCCACTGAAGCTTTCTTT. Translating gives CASSLSIGSATEAFF.

The rearrangement links TRBV2 to TRBJ2-5; 8 nucleotides match TRBD1. Germline V gene lookup returns CDR1 SNHLY and CDR2 FYNNEI. The CDR3 runs 14 residues. Germline trimming cut 7 bases from V and 5 bases from J; bases unmatched to any gene: 9. The chain's CDR3 is CASTLIQGAETQYF. The CDR3 DNA sequence: TGTGCCAGCACTTTAATCCAGGGGGCCGAGACCCAGTACTTC.

J is TRBJ2-6 and V is TRBV7-9; 7 bases match TRBD1. The ends lost 6 bases at V and 0 bases at J; junction bases unmatched: 8. Germline values: CDR1 SEHNR, CDR2 FQNEAQ (reference sequence). The CDR3 loop spans 17 amino acids. In DNA, the CDR3 is TGTGCCAGCAGTACTGGACAGGCCAACTCTGGGGCCAACGTCCTGACTTTC. It yields the protein CASSTGQANSGANVLTF.

The V and J genes are TRBV7-9 and TRBJ2-7; TRBD2 aligns across 8 bases. The CDR3 has 13 amino acids. With V trimmed by 0 bases and J by 6 bases, 1 base remained unmatched. In germline, CDR1 is SEHNR, CDR2 FQNEAQ (reference sequence). The CDR3: CASSLALAAEQYF. The DNA of the CDR3 is TGTGCCAGCAGCTTAGCACTAGCGGCCGAGCAGTACTTC.

This sequence joins TRBV7-6 and TRBJ2-2, with D unclear. The CDR3 has 15 residues. V was trimmed by 1 base and J by 4 bases, leaving 10 bases between them. Germline V gene lookup returns CDR1 SGHVS and CDR2 FNYEAQ. The CDR3 DNA is TGTGCCAGCAGCTTAGTCGCGTCGGTCACCGGGGAGCTGTTTTTT. Its translation is CASSLVASVTGELFF.

The gene calls are TRBV30 and TRBJ1-2, with 8 bases that match TRBD1. Germline CDR1 and CDR2: GTSNPN and SVGIG (reference sequence). V shed 5 bases, J shed 4 bases, and the junction held 9 bases outside the gene matches. The CDR3 contains 14 residues. CDR3 coding DNA: TGTGCCTGGCTTAAACAGGGGGTGAGCTATGGCTACACCTTC. Residues: CAWLKQGVSYGYTF.

This clone was counted only a few times. The chain carries TRBV11-3 and TRBJ1-5, with a possible D match to TRBD1 (5 bases). V dropped 1 base and J dropped 9 bases, with 16 bases sitting between them. The CDR3 totals 15 residues. Germline V gene data show CDR1 as SGHNT and CDR2 as YENEEA. The DNA for the CDR3 is TGTGCCAGCAGCTTAGTGCGGGGCTTAGATGCGCCCCAGCATTTT. This sequence encodes CASSLVRGLDAPQHF. Looking up the rest from reference TRBV11-3 and TRBJ1-5 gives the full variable domain: EAGVVQSPRYKIIEKKQPVAFWCNPISGHNTLYWYLQNLGQGPELLIRYENEEAVDDSQLPKDRFSAERLKGVDSTLKIQPAELGDSAVYLCASSLVRGLDAPQHFGDGTRLSIL.

This clone was seen only once. The chain couples TRBV28 to TRBJ2-7, with 7 bases that match TRBD2. This CDR3 contains 16 residues. CDR1 is MDHEN, CDR2 SYDVKM, per germline. J was trimmed by 4 bases and V by 4 bases; bases with no gene match: 13. As DNA, the CDR3 is TGTGCCAGCAGTTCATTCTCCGGGACTAATCCATACGAGCAGTACTTC. Protein product: CASSSFSGTNPYEQYF. The full variable domain, its missing parts supplied by reference TRBV28 and TRBJ2-7, is DVKVTQSSRYLVKRTGEKVFLECVQDMDHENMFWYRQDPGLGLRLIYFSYDVKMKEKGDIPEGYSVSREKKERFSLILESASTNQTSMYLCASSSFSGTNPYEQYFGPGTRLTVT.

This clone was found once. This chain uses TRBV19 with TRBJ1-2; D not resolved. Germline V gene lookup returns CDR1 LNHDA and CDR2 SQIVND (reference sequence). V lost 6 bases to trimming and J lost 6 bases, with 5 bases between them. The CDR3 is made up of 10 amino acids. This chain's CDR3 is CASRSDGYTF. In nucleotides, the CDR3 is TGTGCCAGTAGGTCGGATGGCTACACCTTC.

The chain is built from TRBV6-4 and TRBJ2-1, with 9 bases that match TRBD2. This CDR3 has 15 amino acids. Germline V gene sequence: CDR1 MRHNA, CDR2 SNTAGT. The V segment lost 4 bases and the J segment 6 bases; nucleotides outside the gene matches: 7. CDR3 region: CASSVVVAGVNEQFF. The CDR3 bases are TGTGCCAGCAGTGTGGTCGTAGCGGGAGTCAATGAGCAGTTCTTC.

V gene TRBV15 combines with J gene TRBJ2-6; a possible D gene is TRBD1 (6 bases). This CDR3 is 17 amino acids long. Between the trimmed V and J ends, which lost 3 bases and 0 bases, there was a span of 12 bases. CDR1 and CDR2 from the germline V gene are LNHNV and YYDKDF (reference sequence). CDR3 DNA sequence: TGTGCCACCAGCAGTGGAACAGGGATCTCTGGGGCCAACGTCCTGACTTTC. Protein product: CATSSGTGISGANVLTF.

This clone was counted a single time. V is TRBV27 and J is TRBJ1-2, with D unresolved. The ends were cut back, 2 bases at V and 3 bases at J, with 10 bases in the middle. Germline-derived CDR1 and CDR2 are MNHEY and SMNVEV (reference sequence). CDR3 length equals 14 residues. CDR3 sequence reads: CASSLRSGYYGYTF. CDR3 bases: TGTGCCAGCAGTTTACGGTCGGGATACTATGGCTACACCTTC.

V is TRBV11-2 and J is TRBJ1-1; 9 bases match TRBD1. V gave up 5 bases and J gave up 2 bases; unmatched junction bases: 6. Germline assignment: CDR1 SGHAT and CDR2 FQNNGV. The length of the CDR3 is 15 residues. DNA for the CDR3: TGTGCCAGCAGCCTGGGGACAGGGCTAAACACTGAAGCTTTCTTT. It yields the protein CASSLGTGLNTEAFF.

The V call is TRBV15, the J call TRBJ1-5; D is uncertain. This CDR3 is 13 amino acids long. Trimming removed 2 bases from V and 7 bases from J, with 9 bases in between. Germline CDR1 and CDR2: LNHNV and YYDKDF (reference sequence). Written as DNA, the CDR3 is TGTGCCACCAGCAGATACCTAAACCAGCCCCAGCATTTT. Protein sequence: CATSRYLNQPQHF.

The chain is built from TRBV19 and TRBJ2-4; TRBD2 matches at 7 bases. With V trimmed by 5 bases and J by 3 bases, 7 bases remained unmatched. Germline CDR1 LNHDA, CDR2 SQIVND (reference sequence). The CDR3 sequence is 15 residues long. The CDR3 DNA is TGTGCCAGTAGTCCCAGGGAGGGAGGCAAAAACATTCAGTACTTC. It encodes CASSPREGGKNIQYF.

A word on this clone: Germline is not matched at one junction end, which may reflect a read error. This chain connects TRBV7-2 to TRBJ2-6; D is perhaps TRBD1 (6 bases). Germline V lookup: CDR1 SGHTA, CDR2 FQGNSA. The CDR3 runs to 15 residues. CDR3 nucleotide sequence: TGTGCCAGCAGCCCGGGACACTTCGGGGCCAACGGCCTGACTTTC. Translation gives CASSPGHFGANGLTF.

The V call is TRBV18, the J call TRBJ2-2; TRBD1 might be the D (6 bases). V lost 6 bases and J 4 bases, leaving 15 bases between the germline ends. Germline V gives CDR1 KGHSH, CDR2 LQKENI. This CDR3 is built from 15 residues. This CDR3 is CASSKIGQTTGELFF. CDR3 sequence (DNA): TGTGCCAGCTCTAAGATTGGACAGACCACCGGGGAGCTGTTTTTT. The full variable domain, its missing parts supplied by reference TRBV18 and TRBJ2-2, is NAGVMQNPRHLVRRRGQEARLRCSPMKGHSHVYWYRQLPEEGLKFMVYLQKENIIDESGMPKERFSAEFPKEGPSILRIQQVVRGDSAAYFCASSKIGQTTGELFFGEGSRLTVL.